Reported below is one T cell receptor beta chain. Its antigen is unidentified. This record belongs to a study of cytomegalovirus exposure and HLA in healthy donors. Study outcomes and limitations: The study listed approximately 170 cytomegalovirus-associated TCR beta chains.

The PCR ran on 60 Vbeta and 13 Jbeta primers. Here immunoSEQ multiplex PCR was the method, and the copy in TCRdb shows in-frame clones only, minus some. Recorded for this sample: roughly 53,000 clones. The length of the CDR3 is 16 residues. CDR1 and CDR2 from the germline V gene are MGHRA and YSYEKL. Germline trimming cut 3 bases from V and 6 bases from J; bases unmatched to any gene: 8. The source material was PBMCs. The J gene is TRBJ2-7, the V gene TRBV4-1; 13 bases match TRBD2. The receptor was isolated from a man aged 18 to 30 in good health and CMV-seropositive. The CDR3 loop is CASSQVLAGGRGEQYF. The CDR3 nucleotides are TGCGCCAGCAGCCAGGTACTAGCGGGAGGGAGAGGCGAGCAGTACTTC.